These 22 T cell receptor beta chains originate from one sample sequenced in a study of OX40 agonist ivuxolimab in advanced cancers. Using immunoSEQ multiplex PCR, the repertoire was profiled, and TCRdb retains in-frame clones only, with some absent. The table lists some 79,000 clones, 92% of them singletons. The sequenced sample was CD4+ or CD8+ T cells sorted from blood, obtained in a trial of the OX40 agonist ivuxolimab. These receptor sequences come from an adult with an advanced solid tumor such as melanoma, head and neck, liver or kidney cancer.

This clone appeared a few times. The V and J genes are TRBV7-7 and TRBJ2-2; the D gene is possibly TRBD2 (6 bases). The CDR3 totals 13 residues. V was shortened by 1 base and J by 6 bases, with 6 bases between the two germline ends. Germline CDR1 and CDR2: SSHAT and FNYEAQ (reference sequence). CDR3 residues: CASSLGGAGELFF. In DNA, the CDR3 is TGTGCCAGCAGCTTAGGGGGGGCCGGGGAGCTGTTTTTT.

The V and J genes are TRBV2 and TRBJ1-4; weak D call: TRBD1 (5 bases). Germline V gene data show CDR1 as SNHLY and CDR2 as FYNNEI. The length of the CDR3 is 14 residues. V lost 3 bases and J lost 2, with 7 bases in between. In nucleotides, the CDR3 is TGTGCCAGCAGTGACCCAGGGACTAATGAAAAACTGTTTTTT. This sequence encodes CASSDPGTNEKLFF.

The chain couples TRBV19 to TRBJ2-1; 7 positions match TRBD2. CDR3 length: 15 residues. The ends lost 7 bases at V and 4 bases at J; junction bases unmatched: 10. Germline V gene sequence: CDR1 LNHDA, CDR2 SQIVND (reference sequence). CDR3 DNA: TGTGCCAGTATAAGTGGGAGGGCCAAATACAATGAGCAGTTCTTC. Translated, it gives CASISGRAKYNEQFF. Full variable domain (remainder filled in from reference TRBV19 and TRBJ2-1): DGGITQSPKYLFRKEGQNVTLSCEQNLNHDAMYWYRQDPGQGLRLIYYSQIVNDFQKGDIAEGYSVSREKKESFPLTVTSAQKNPTAFYLCASISGRAKYNEQFFGPGTRLTVL.

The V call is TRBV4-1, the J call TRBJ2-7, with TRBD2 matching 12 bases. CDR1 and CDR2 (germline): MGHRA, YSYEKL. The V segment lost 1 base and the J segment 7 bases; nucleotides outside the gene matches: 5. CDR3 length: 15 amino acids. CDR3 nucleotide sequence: TGCGCCAGCAGCCAAGGACTAGCGGGAGCGTGGGAGCAGTACTTC. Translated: CASSQGLAGAWEQYF.

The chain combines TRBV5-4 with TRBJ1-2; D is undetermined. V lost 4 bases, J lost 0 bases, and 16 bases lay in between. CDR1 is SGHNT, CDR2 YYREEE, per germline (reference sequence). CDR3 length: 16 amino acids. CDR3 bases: TGTGCCAGCAGCCCCGGTGGGTGGGGATCTAACTATGGCTACACCTTC. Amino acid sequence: CASSPGGWGSNYGYTF.

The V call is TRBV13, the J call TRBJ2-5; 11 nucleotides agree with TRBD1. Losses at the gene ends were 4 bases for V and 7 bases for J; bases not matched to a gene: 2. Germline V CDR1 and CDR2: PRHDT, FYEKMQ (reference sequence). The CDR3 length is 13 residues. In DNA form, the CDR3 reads TGTGCCAGCAGCTCCGGGACAGGGGGGACCCAGTACTTC. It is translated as CASSSGTGGTQYF.

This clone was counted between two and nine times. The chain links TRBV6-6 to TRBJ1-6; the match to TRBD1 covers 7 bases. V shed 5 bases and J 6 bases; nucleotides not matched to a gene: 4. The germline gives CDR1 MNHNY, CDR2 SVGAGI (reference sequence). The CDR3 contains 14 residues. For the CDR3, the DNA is TGTGCCAGCAGTCCGGGACAGAGTAATTCACCCCTCCACTTT. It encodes CASSPGQSNSPLHF.

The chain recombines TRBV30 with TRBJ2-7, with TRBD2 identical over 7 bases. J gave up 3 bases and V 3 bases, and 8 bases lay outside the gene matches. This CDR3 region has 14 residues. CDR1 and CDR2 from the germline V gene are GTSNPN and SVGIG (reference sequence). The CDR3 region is CAWRGLAEFYEQYF. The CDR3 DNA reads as TGTGCCTGGAGAGGTCTAGCGGAATTCTACGAGCAGTACTTC.

In nucleotides, the CDR3 is TGCGCCAGCAGCGGGACAGGGGTGGGACGCAATGAGCAGTTCTTC. The encoded protein is CASSGTGVGRNEQFF. The chain couples TRBV4-1 to TRBJ2-1, with 10 bases identical to TRBD1. V shed 5 bases, J shed 6 bases, and the junction held 7 bases outside the gene matches. CDR3 size: 15 residues. Germline-derived CDR1 and CDR2 are MGHRA and YSYEKL.

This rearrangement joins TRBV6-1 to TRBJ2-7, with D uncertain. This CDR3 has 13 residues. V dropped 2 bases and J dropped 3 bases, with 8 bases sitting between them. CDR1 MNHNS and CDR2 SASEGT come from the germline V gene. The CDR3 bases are TGTGCCAGCAGTGAATGGAATAGCTACGAGCAGTACTTC. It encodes CASSEWNSYEQYF.

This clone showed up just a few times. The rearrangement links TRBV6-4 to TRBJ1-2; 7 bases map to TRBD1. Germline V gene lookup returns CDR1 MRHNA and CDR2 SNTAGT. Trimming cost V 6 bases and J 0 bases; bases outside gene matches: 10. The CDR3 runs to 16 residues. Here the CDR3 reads CASRGTASVSNYGYTF. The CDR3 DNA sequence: TGTGCCAGCAGGGGGACAGCTTCCGTCTCTAACTATGGCTACACCTTC.

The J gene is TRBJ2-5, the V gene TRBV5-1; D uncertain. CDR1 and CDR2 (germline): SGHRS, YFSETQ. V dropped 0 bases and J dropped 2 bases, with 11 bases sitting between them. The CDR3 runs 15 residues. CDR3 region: CASSLEYWRQETQYF. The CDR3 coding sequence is TGCGCCAGCAGCTTGGAATATTGGCGGCAAGAGACCCAGTACTTC.

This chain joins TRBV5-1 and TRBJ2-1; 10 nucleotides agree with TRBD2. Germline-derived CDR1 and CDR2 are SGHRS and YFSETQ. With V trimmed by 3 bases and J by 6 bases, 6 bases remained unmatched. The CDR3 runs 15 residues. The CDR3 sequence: CASSSTSGAANEQFF. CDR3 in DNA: TGCGCCAGCAGCTCTACTAGCGGGGCAGCCAATGAGCAGTTCTTC. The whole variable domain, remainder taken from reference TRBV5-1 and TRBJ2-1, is KAGVTQTPRYLIKTRGQQVTLSCSPISGHRSVSWYQQTPGQGLQFLFEYFSETQRNKGNFPGRFSGRQFSNSRSEMNVSTLELGDSALYLCASSSTSGAANEQFFGPGTRLTVL.

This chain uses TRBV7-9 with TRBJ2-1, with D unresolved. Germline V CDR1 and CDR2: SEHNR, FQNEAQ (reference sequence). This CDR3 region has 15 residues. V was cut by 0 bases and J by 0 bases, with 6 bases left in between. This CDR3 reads CASSLAASSYNEQFF. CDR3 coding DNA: TGTGCCAGCAGCTTAGCGGCCAGCTCCTACAATGAGCAGTTCTTC.

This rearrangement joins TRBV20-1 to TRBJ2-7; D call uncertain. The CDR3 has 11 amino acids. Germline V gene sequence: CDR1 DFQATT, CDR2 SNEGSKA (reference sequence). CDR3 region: CSAGFSYEQYF. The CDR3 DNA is TGCAGCGCTGGTTTCTCCTACGAGCAGTACTTC.

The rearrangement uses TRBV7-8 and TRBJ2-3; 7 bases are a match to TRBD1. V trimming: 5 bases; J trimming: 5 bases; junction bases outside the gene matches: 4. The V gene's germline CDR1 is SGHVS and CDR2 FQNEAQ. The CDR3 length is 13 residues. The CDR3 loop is CASSPHRGDTQYF. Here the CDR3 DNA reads TGTGCCAGCAGCCCACACAGGGGAGATACGCAGTATTTT. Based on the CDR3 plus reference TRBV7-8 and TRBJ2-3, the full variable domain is GAGVSQSPRYKVAKRGQDVALRCDPISGHVSLFWYQQALGQGPEFLTYFQNEAQLDKSGLPSDRFFAERPEGSVSTLKIQRTQQEDSAVYLCASSPHRGDTQYFGPGTRLTVL.

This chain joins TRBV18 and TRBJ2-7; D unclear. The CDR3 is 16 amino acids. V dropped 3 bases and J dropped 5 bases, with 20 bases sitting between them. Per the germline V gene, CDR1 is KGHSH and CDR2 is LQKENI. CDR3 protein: CASSPHSRREPDEQYF. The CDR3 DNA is TGTGCCAGCTCACCTCACAGCCGAAGGGAACCGGACGAGCAGTACTTC.

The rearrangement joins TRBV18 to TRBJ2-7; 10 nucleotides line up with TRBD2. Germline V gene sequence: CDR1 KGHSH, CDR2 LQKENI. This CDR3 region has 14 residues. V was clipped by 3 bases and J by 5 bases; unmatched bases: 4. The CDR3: CASSPNTSGNEQYF. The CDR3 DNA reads TGTGCCAGCTCACCTAACACTAGCGGGAACGAGCAGTACTTC.

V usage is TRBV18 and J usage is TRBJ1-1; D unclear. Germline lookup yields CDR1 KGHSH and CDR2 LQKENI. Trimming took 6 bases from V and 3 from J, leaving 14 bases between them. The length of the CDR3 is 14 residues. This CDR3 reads CASSATPRDTEAFF. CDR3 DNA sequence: TGTGCCAGCTCCGCCACCCCGCGGGACACTGAAGCTTTCTTT.

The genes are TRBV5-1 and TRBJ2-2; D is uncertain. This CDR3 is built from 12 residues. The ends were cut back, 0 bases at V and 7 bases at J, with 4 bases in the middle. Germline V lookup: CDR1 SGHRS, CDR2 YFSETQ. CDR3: CASSLAGGELFF. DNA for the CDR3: TGCGCCAGCAGCTTGGCGGGCGGGGAGCTGTTTTTT.

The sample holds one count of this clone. As DNA, the CDR3 is TGTGCCAGCTCACCACTTGGGACCAGCACAGATACGCAGTATTTT. Its translation: CASSPLGTSTDTQYF. The chain uses TRBV18 and TRBJ2-3; D may be TRBD1 or TRBD2 (5 bases each). From germline, CDR1 is KGHSH and CDR2 LQKENI. Trimming removed 1 base from V and 0 bases from J, with 8 bases in between. The CDR3 is made up of 15 amino acids.

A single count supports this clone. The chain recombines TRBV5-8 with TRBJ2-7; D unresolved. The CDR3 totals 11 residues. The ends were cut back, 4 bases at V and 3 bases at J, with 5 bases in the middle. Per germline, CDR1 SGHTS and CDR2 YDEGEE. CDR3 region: CASSEFYEQYF. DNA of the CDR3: TGTGCCAGCAGCGAATTCTACGAGCAGTACTTC.